The clone carrying this TCR beta chain was picked up one time. This sample stems from a study of blood T cell repertoires in COVID-19. On the study more broadly: Acute and convalescent COVID-19 specimens originated in the United States, Italy and Spain.

In the authors' workflow: Amplification from reference gene primers served as the basis for estimated nucleated cell counts. TCRdb's table, derived via immunoSEQ multiplex PCR, lists solely in-frame clones and lacks some. The V and J calls and clone size come from that table; D and trimming were worked out from the DNA. Found here are 25,000 to 40,000 clones, around nine tenths of them singletons; the top ten hold roughly an eighth. The CDR3 consists of 11 residues. CDR1 is SNHLY, CDR2 FYNNEI, per germline. V was trimmed by 10 bases and J by 5 bases, leaving 11 bases between them. The V call is TRBV2, the J call TRBJ2-5; unclear D gene. Sequences were obtained from peripheral blood. The TCR comes from a human donor with active COVID-19. The donor label of this sample is uncertain. DNA of the CDR3: TGTGCCACCTCGATCGGTGAGACCCAGTACTTC. This gives the protein CATSIGETQYF.